This record looks at one T cell receptor beta chain sequence and its context. The table came from immunoSEQ multiplex PCR; TCRdb's copy has only in-frame clones and leaves some out. The sample includes about 79,000 clones, over 85% of them seen just once. Germline assignment: CDR1 LNHDA and CDR2 SQIVND (reference sequence). This CDR3 is built from 14 residues. V was cut by 8 bases and J by 1 base, with 13 bases left in between. This sample was included in a study of cytomegalovirus exposure and HLA in healthy donors. The clonotype was recovered from a woman aged 30 to 39 in good health and CMV-seronegative. The chain joins TRBV19 to TRBJ2-3; the D gene is possibly TRBD2 (5 bases). The sample comprised PBMCs. CDR3 protein: CASRRGAGTDTQYF. The CDR3 DNA follows: TGTGCCAGTCGTCGGGGAGCCGGCACAGATACGCAGTATTTT.